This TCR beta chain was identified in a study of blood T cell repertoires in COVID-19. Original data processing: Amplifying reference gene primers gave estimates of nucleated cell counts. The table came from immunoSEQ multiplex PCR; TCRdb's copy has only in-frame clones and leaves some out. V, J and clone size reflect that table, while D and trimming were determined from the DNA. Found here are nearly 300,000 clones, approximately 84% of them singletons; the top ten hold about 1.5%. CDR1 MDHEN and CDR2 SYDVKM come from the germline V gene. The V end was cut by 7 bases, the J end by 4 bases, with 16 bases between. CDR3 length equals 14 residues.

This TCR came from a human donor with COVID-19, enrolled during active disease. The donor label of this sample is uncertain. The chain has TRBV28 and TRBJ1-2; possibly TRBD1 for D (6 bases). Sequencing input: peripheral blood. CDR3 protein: CASISPQGGYGYTF. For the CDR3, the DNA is TGTGCCAGCATATCCCCACAGGGCGGCTATGGCTACACCTTC.